Reported below is one T cell receptor beta chain. As yet, its antigen is unknown. The data are from a study of blood T cells in healthy people across ages. Alongside a J-beta primer mix, a sample-barcoded 5' primer served in a second PCR lasting about 7 to 11 cycles. The authors tagged each cDNA molecule using a template-switch adaptor with 12 random nucleotides. Each CDR3 protein gets one entry after TCRdb re-called the 5' RACE reads with MiXCR. This table holds fewer than 1,200,000 distinct CDR3 sequences, almost 25% found once. General study results and limits: Diversity was higher, and naive CD4+ cells more numerous, in long-lived donors than in aged donors.

Trimming took 5 bases from V and 5 from J, leaving 14 bases between them. The CDR3 consists of 13 residues. In germline, CDR1 is SGHDT, CDR2 YYEEEE. The same data also went into a second study, on T cells of mothers and their children.

V usage is TRBV5-6 and J usage is TRBJ2-7; D possibly corresponds to TRBD2 (7 bases). This clonotype was obtained from a girl aged 2 to 9 in good health. The specimen sequenced was blood. CDR3 in amino acids: CASRLGGQNEQYF. CDR3 sequence (DNA): TGTGCCAGCAGACTCGGGGGGCAAAACGAGCAGTACTTC.